These T cell receptor beta chains were read from a single sample in a study of blood T cell dynamics during melanoma immunotherapy. Clones were sequenced by immunoSEQ multiplex PCR, and TCRdb holds only the in-frame ones, with some missing. The table includes 9,000 to 13,000 clones, 75% to 85% detected once. The sequenced sample was blood, obtained from a patient treated with checkpoint blockade. Source of these receptors: a human donor with melanoma. Each CDR3 is given with its conserved first and last residue. A D gene is named only where the DNA matches it firmly. Clone size is not always given. Where it is, it says once, few, many or a class for expanded clones.

TGCAGCGTTGGGGCTAGCGGAGAAGGCGGGGAGCTGTTTTTT,CSVGASGEGGELFF,TRBJ2-2,.,TRBD2,TRBV29-1
TGTGCCATCAGTGACTCGGACAGCCGCCGGTTCTTC,CAISDSDSRRFF,TRBJ2-1,.,.,TRBV10-3
TGTGCCAGCAGCTTAGCGCTCGGGGCGGGGAACAATGAGCAGTTCTTC,CASSLALGAGNNEQFF,TRBJ2-1,.,.,TRBV7-9
TGTGCCAGCAGCCCCGGGCTTTCGACCGGGGAGCTGTTTTTT,CASSPGLSTGELFF,TRBJ2-2,.,.,TRBV11-2
TGTGCCATCAGTGGGAGAGATTCGAGCACCGGGGAGCTGTTTTTT,CAISGRDSSTGELFF,TRBJ2-2,.,.,TRBV10-3
TGTGCCAGTAGTATAGGGACAGAGCACTATGGCTACACCTTC,CASSIGTEHYGYTF,TRBJ1-2,.,.,TRBV19
TGTGCCTGGAGGGAGACAGGGTCTAAAAACACCATATATTTT,CAWRETGSKNTIYF,TRBJ1-3,few,TRBD1,TRBV30
TGTGCCTCTAGCAATTACGAGCAGTACTTC,CASSNYEQYF,TRBJ2-7,.,.,TRBV28
TGTGCCAGCAGTTCACAGGGGTGGGGCACAGATACGCAGTATTTT,CASSSQGWGTDTQYF,TRBJ2-3,.,TRBD1,TRBV27
TGTGCCAGCAGCTTTGAGACTAGCGGGAGATACGAGCAGTACTTC,CASSFETSGRYEQYF,TRBJ2-7,.,TRBD2,TRBV11-2
TGCAGCGTCCCCTCGGGACAGGGGAACCTTAGGAACACTGAAGCTTTCTTT,CSVPSGQGNLRNTEAFF,TRBJ1-1,.,TRBD1,TRBV29-1
TGTGCCATCAGCCTAGGTGGGACTGAAGCTTTCTTT,CAISLGGTEAFF,TRBJ1-1,.,.,TRBV10-3
TGCAGCGTTGAAGTTCTTCCCCCCGGGGTCGCCAACACTGAAGCTTTCTTT,CSVEVLPPGVANTEAFF,TRBJ1-1,.,.,TRBV29-1
TGTGCCATCAGGGGACAAAATTCACCCCTCCACTTT,CAIRGQNSPLHF,TRBJ1-6,.,.,TRBV10-3
TGCAGCGTTGAAGGCGGTGGGAGTGACACTGAAGCTTTCTTT,CSVEGGGSDTEAFF,TRBJ1-1,few,.,TRBV29-1
TGTGCCAGCAGTGATTCCCGGGACAGGGGCCACAATGAGCAGTTCTTC,CASSDSRDRGHNEQFF,TRBJ2-1,.,TRBD1,TRBV6-4
TGTGCCAGTAGTACCCAGACGAACACCGGGGAGCTGTTTTTT,CASSTQTNTGELFF,TRBJ2-2,.,.,TRBV19
TGTGCCAGCAGTGGGGACGGGGGGTATTCACCCCTCCACTTT,CASSGDGGYSPLHF,TRBJ1-6,.,.,TRBV2
TGTGCCTGGAGTGTAGAGGGGGGTTATCAGCCCCAGCATTTT,CAWSVEGGYQPQHF,TRBJ1-5,.,.,TRBV30
TGTGCCACCCTGACAGAGGCGAACTATGGCTACACCTTC,CATLTEANYGYTF,TRBJ1-2,.,.,TRBV28
TGTGCCAGTAGTGTATCAGACTATGGCTACACCTTC,CASSVSDYGYTF,TRBJ1-2,.,.,TRBV19
TGTGCCAGCAGCGACCCACTGCTGGGTCCTCAAAACGAGCAGTACTTC,CASSDPLLGPQNEQYF,TRBJ2-7,few,.,TRBV28
TGTGCCAGCAGGGAGACATTCACAGATACGCAGTATTTT,CASRETFTDTQYF,TRBJ2-3,.,.,TRBV6-5
TGCGCCAGCAGCCCGGGGACGGTTACCTACGAGCAGTACTTC,CASSPGTVTYEQYF,TRBJ2-7,.,.,TRBV5-1
TGTGCCAGCTCACTCCAGGTGGAAAATCAGCCCCAGCATTTT,CASSLQVENQPQHF,TRBJ1-5,.,.,TRBV18
TGTGCCAGTAGTTTAATAGCGGGAGGGCGTTTTTTTGAGCAGTTCTTC,CASSLIAGGRFFEQFF,TRBJ2-1,.,TRBD2,TRBV19
TGTGCCAGCGACCGGGACAACCCTTTCGGGAGGGAGACCCAGTACTTC,CASDRDNPFGRETQYF,TRBJ2-5,.,.,TRBV2
TGTGCCAGCAGGACAGGGGAAAATGGGAATTCACCCCTCCACTTT,CASRTGENGNSPLHF,TRBJ1-6,.,TRBD1,TRBV6-5
TGCGCCAGCAGCCTCCGGGACAGTGCTAATTCACCCCTCCACTTT,CASSLRDSANSPLHF,TRBJ1-6,.,TRBD1,TRBV10-2
TGTGCCAGCAGCCCCTATGGCTACACCTTC,CASSPYGYTF,TRBJ1-2,.,.,TRBV11-3
TGTGCCAGCAGCCGGGGTACCACCTACAATGAGCAGTTCTTC,CASSRGTTYNEQFF,TRBJ2-1,.,.,TRBV7-3
TGTGCCAGCAGCCAGAGGCGTGGGACAGGGGGTTACAATGAGCAGTTCTTC,CASSQRRGTGGYNEQFF,TRBJ2-1,once,TRBD1,TRBV5-4